This record concerns one T cell receptor (beta chain) sequence. This clonotype showed up just a few times. Its antigen is unknown. There are no base qualities to consult, and no much larger clone falls within one base. The data derive from a study of T-cell memory formation after mild COVID-19 (dated by TCRdb to the early 2020s). For the study in its entirety: Most TCR sequence clusters were specific to one of the two donors. T-cell clones expanding and contracting after mild COVID-19 in two donors were tracked by longitudinal TCRalpha and TCRbeta repertoire sequencing. Two young, previously healthy adult volunteers, one female and one male, were included in the cohort. Study-level results and caveats: The study covered only a couple of mild cases, and larger cohorts including severe cases with pre-infection samples were considered necessary. Contracting CD4+ clones were located mainly in the CM and EM memory subsets, whereas CD8+ clones were found to be enriched in EMRA. The detection of some responding clones in pre-infection memory suggests that pre-existing cross-reactive memory T cells joined the SARS-CoV-2 response. Clones that contracted from day 15 to 85 showed balanced CD4/CD8 phenotypes, whereas a second wave of clones that expanded from day 15 to 37 leaned towards CD4+. The second-wave clones that peaked on day 37 were not confirmed to be SARS-CoV-2 specific.

From its cysteine to its phenylalanine, the CDR3 spans 13 amino acids. Only the CDR3 DNA is retained, 39 bases long and in frame from the first base. Trimming takes 8 bases from V and 1 base from J, and the germline ends sit 11 bases apart. Looking up the germline V gene yields CDR1 SNHLY and CDR2 FYNNEI. Ficoll-Paque density gradient centrifugation was the method used to isolate PBMCs. Sequenced using an Illumina NovaSeq 6000. cDNA libraries for TCRalpha and TCRbeta were prepared by 5'RACE using constant-segment primers, with sample barcodes and unique molecular identifiers added. Trizol reagent was used to extract RNA from every sample. Libraries were amplified in two PCR steps, with a second sample barcode and Illumina TruSeq adapters added in the second step. The libraries were sequenced on an Illumina NovaSeq using 2 x 150 bp paired-end reads. The paper's data handling went like this. Demultiplexing of reads and collapsing into UMI-guided consensus sequences were performed with migec v1.2.7. Using mixcr v2.1.11, UMI consensuses were aligned to TRA and TRB V and J templates and then assembled into clonotypes. Expanded or contracted clonotypes were those called significant by both edgeR and NoisET, with noise models trained on biological replicates. For edgeR calls, a false discovery rate-adjusted p below 0.01 and a log2 fold-change threshold of 1 were applied. As an exploratory analysis of dynamics, max-normalized trajectories of the 1000 most abundant clonotypes were examined by PCA with hierarchical clustering. Each responding clone was given a CD4 or CD8 phenotype based on the CD4+ and CD8+ repertoires, which had been sequenced separately. TCRdb reprocessed the public reads (quality trimming at Q25 with fastp, clone calling with MiXCR) and kept in-frame beta chains. Entries are consolidated by CDR3 protein sequence, retaining the most common genes and DNA. These V and J calls are TCRdb output, not the study's own analysis. The sample profile shows fewer than 90,000 distinct CDR3 sequences; approximately 14% of them were found once. About a third of the sample rests with the top ten.

Recombination connected TRBV2 to TRBJ1-1, with the D gene call left open. This TCR came from an adult woman who had mild COVID-19 (a few samples of this study predate the infection). The sample titles of this study are shuffled in the database, so cell type and time point are left out; the donor was told from shared clones. Sequenced material: PBMCs or a T cell subset sorted from them (not recorded which). The CDR3 here reads CASSSGPNTEAFF. The DNA reads as follows: TGTGCCAGCTCATCAGGCCCGAACACTGAAGCTTTCTTT.